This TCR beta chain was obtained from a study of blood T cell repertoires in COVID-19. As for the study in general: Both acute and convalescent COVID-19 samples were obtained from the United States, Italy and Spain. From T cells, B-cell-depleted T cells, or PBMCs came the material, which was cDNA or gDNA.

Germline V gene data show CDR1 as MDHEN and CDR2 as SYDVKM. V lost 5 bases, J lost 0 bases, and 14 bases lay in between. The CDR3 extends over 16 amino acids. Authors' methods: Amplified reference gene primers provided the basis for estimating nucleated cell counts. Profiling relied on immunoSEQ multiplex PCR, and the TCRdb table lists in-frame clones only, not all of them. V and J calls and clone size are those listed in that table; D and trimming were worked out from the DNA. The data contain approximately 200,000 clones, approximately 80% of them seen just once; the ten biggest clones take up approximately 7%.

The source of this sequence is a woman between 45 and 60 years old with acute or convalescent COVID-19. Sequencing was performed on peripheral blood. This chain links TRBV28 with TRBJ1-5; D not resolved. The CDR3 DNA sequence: TGTGCCAGCAGTAGGGCCGGCGGGAATAGCAATCAGCCCCAGCATTTT. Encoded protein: CASSRAGGNSNQPQHF.